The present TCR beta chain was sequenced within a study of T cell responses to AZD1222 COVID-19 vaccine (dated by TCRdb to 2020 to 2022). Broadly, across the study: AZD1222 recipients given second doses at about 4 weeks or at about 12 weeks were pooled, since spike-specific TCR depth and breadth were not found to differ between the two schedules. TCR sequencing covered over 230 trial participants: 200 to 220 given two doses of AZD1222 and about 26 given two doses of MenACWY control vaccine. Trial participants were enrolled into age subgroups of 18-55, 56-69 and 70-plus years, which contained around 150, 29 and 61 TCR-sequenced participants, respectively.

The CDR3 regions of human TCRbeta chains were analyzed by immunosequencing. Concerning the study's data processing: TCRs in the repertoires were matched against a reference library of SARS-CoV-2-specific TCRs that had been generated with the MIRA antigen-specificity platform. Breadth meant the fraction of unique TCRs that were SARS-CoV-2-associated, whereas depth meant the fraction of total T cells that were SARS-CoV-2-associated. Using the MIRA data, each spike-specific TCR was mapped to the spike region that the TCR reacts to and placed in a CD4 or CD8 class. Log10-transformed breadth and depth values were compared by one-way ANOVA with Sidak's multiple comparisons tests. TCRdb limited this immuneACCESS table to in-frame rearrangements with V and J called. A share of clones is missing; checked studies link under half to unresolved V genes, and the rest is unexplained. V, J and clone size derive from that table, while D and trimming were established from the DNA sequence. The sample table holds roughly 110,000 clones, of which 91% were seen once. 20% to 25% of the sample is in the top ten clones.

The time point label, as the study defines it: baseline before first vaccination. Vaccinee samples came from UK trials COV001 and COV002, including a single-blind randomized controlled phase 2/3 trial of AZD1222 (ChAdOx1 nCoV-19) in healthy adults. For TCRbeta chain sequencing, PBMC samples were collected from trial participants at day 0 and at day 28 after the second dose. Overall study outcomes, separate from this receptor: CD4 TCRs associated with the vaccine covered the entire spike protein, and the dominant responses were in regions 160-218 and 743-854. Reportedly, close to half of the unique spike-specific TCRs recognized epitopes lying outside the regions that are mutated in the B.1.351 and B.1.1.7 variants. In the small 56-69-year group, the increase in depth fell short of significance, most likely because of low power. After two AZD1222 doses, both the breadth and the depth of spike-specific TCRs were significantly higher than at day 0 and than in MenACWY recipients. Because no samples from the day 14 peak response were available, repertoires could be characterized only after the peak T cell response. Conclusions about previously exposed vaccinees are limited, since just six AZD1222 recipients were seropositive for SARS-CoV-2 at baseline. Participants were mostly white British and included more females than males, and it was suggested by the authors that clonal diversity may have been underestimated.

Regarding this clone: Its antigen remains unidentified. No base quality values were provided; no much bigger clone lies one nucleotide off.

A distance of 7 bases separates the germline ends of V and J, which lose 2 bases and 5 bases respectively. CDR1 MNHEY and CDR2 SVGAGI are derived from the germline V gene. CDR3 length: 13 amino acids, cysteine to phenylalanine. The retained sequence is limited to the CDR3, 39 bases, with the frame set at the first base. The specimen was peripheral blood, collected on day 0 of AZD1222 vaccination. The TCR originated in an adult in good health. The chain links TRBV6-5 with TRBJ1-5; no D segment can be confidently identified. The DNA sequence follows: TGTGCCAGCAGTTACGGAACGGATCAGCCCCAGCATTTT. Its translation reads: CASSYGTDQPQHF.